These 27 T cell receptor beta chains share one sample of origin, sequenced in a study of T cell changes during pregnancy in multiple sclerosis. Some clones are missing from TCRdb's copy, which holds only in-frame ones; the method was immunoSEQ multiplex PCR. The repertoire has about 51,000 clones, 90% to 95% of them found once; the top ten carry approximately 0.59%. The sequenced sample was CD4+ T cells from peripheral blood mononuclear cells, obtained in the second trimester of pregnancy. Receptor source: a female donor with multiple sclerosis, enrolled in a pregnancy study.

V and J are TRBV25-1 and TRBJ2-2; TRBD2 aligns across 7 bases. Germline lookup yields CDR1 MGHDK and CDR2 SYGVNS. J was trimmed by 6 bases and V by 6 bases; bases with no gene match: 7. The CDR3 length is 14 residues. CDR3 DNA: TGTGCCAGCAGGGGGGGAGGGGACGCCGGGGAGCTGTTTTTT. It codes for CASRGGGDAGELFF. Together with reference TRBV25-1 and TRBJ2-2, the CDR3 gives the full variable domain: EADIYQTPRYLVIGTGKKITLECSQTMGHDKMYWYQQDPGMELHLIHYSYGVNSTEKGDLSSESTVSRIRTEHFPLTLESARPSHTSQYLCASRGGGDAGELFFGEGSRLTVL.

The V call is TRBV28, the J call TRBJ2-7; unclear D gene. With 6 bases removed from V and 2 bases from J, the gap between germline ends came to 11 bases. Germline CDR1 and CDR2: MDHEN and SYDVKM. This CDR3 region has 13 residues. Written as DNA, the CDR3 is TGTGCCAGCAGCCCCAGGAATACCTACGAGCAGTACTTC. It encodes CASSPRNTYEQYF.

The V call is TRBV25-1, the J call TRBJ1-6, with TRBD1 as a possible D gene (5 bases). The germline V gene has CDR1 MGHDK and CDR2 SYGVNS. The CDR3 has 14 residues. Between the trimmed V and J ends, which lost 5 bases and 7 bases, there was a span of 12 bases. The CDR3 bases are TGTGCCAGCAGTTTAGGGGCTAAAAATTCACCCCTCCACTTT. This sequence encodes CASSLGAKNSPLHF.

CDR3 bases: TGTGCCAGCAGCTTGGGGCAGGGGGACAGGACCCCCTACGAGCAGTACTTC. This gives the protein CASSLGQGDRTPYEQYF. The chain uses TRBV7-9 and TRBJ2-7; 8 bases agree with TRBD1. Germline CDR1 reads SEHNR; CDR2 reads FQNEAQ (reference sequence). The CDR3 contains 17 residues. The ends lost 3 bases at V and 2 bases at J; junction bases unmatched: 12.

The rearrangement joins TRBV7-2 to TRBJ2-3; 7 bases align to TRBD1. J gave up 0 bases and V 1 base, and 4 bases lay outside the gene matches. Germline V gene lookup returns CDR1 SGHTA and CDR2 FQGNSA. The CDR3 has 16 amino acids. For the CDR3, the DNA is TGTGCCAGCAGCTTAGTAGGGACAGCTAGCACAGATACGCAGTATTTT. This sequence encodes CASSLVGTASTDTQYF.

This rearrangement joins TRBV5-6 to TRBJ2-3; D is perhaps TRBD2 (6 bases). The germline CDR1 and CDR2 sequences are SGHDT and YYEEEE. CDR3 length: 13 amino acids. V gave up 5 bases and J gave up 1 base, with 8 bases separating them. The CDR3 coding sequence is TGTGCCAGCAGGGGGGAGGGCACAGATACGCAGTATTTT. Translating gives CASRGEGTDTQYF.

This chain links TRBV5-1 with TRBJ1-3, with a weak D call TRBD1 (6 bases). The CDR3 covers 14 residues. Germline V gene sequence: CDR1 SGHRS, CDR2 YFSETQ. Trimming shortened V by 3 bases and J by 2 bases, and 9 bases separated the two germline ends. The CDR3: CASSWTDAGNTIYF. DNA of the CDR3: TGCGCCAGCAGCTGGACAGATGCTGGAAACACCATATATTTT.

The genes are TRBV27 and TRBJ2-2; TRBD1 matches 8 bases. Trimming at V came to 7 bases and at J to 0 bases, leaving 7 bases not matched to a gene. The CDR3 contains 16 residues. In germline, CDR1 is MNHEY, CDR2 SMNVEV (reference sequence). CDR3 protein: CASNPGQGTNTGELFF. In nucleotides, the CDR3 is TGTGCCAGCAACCCCGGACAGGGAACGAACACCGGGGAGCTGTTTTTT.

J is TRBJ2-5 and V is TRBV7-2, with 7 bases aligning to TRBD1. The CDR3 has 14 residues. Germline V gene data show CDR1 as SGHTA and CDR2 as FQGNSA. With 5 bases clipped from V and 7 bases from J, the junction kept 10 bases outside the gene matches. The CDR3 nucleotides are TGTGCCAGCAGCCAACGACAGGGACGAGCGACCCAGTACTTC. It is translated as CASSQRQGRATQYF.

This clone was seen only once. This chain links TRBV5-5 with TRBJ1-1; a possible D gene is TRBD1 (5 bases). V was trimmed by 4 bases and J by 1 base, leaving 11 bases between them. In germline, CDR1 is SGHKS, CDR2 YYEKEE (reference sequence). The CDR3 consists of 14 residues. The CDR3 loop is CASSPTVRNTEAFF. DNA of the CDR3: TGTGCCAGCAGCCCGACAGTAAGGAACACTGAAGCTTTCTTT.

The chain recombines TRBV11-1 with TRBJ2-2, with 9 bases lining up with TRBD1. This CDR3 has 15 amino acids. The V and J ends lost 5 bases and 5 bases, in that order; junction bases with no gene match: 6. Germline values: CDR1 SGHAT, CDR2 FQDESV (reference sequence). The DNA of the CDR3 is TGTGCCAGCAGCCGGACCGGACAGGGGACCGGGGAGCTGTTTTTT. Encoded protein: CASSRTGQGTGELFF.

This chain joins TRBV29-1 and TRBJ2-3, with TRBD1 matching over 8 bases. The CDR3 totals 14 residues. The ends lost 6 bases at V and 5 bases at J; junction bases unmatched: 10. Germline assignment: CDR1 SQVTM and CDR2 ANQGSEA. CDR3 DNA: TGCAGCGTCCAACAGGGGGGAGACCAAGATACGCAGTATTTT. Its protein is CSVQQGGDQDTQYF.

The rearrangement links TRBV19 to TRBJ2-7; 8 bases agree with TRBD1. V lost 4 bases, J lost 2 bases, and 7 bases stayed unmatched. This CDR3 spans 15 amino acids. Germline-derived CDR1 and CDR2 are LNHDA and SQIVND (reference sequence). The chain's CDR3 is CASSKDGTGTYEQYF. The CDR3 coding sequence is TGTGCCAGTAGTAAAGACGGGACAGGAACCTACGAGCAGTACTTC.

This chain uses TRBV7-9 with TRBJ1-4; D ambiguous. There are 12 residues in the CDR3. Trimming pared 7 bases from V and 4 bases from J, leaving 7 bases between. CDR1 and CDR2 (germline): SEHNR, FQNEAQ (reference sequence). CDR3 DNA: TGTGCCAGCATGTTATATAATGAAAAACTGTTTTTT. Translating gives CASMLYNEKLFF.

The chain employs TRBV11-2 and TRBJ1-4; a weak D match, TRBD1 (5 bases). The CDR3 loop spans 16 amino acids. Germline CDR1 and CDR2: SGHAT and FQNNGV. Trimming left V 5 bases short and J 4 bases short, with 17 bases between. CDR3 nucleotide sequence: TGTGCCAGCAGCGCCGCGCTAGCGGGGGTTAATGAAAAACTGTTTTTT. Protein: CASSAALAGVNEKLFF. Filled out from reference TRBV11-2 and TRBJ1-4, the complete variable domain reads EAGVAQSPRYKIIEKRQSVAFWCNPISGHATLYWYQQILGQGPKLLIQFQNNGVVDDSQLPKDRFSAERLKGVDSTLKIQPAKLEDSAVYLCASSAALAGVNEKLFFGSGTQLSVL.

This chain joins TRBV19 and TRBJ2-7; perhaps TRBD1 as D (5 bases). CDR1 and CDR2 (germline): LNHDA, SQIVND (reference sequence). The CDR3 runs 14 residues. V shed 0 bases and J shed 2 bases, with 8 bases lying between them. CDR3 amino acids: CASSIEPGTYEQYF. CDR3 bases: TGTGCCAGTAGTATAGAACCAGGGACCTACGAGCAGTACTTC.

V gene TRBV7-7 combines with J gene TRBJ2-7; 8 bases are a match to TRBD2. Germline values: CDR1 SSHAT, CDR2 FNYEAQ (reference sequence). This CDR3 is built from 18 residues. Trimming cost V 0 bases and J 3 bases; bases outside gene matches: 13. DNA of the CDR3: TGTGCCAGCAGCTTAGCCCGGCGGGGGGTTCTTTCGATCTACGAGCAGTACTTC. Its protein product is CASSLARRGVLSIYEQYF.

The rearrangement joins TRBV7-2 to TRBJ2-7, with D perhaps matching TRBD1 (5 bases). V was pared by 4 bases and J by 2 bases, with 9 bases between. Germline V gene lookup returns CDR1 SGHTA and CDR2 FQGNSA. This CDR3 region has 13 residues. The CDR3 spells CASSSGRAYEQYF. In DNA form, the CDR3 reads TGTGCCAGCAGCTCTGGCAGGGCCTACGAGCAGTACTTC.

The CDR3 loop reads CASSQALGAFSGNTIYF. The DNA for the CDR3 is TGCGCCAGCAGCCAAGCCCTTGGGGCGTTTTCTGGAAACACCATATATTTT. The rearrangement joins TRBV4-1 to TRBJ1-3, with D perhaps matching TRBD1 (5 bases). V was trimmed by 1 base and J by 1 base, leaving 14 bases between them. There are 17 residues in the CDR3. Germline V gives CDR1 MGHRA, CDR2 YSYEKL.

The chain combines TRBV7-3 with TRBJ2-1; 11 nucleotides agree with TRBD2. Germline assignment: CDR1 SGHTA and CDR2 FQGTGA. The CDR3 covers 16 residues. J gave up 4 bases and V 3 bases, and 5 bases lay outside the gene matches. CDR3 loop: CASSFLAGGGYNEQFF. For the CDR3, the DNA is TGTGCCAGCAGCTTCCTAGCGGGGGGCGGGTACAATGAGCAGTTCTTC.

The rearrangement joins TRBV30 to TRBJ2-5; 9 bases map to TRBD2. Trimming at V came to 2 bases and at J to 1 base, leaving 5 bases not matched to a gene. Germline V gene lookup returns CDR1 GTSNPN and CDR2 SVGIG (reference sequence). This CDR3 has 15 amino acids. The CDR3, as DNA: TGTGCCTGGAGTAGGCTAGCGGGGCCCCAAGAGACCCAGTACTTC. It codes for CAWSRLAGPQETQYF.

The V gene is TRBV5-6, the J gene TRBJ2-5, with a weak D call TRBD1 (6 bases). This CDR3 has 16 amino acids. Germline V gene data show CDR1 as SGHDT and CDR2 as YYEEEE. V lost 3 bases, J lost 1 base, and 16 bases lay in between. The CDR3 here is CASSSNAGQSQETQYF. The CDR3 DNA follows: TGTGCCAGCAGCTCTAACGCCGGACAGAGCCAAGAGACCCAGTACTTC.

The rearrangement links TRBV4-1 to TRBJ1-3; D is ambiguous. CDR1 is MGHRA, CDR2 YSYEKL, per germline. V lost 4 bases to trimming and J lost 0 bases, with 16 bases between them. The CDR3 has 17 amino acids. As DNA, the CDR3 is TGCGCCAGCAGCCTCTTCGATCGGTCCCTCTCTGGAAACACCATATATTTT. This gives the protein CASSLFDRSLSGNTIYF.

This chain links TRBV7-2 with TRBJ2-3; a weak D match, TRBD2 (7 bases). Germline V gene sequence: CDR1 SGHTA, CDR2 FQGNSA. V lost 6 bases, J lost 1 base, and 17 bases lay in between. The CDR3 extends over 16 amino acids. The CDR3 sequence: CASSLRGGGGTDTQYF. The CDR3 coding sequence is TGTGCCAGCAGTCTTAGAGGAGGGGGGGGCACAGATACGCAGTATTTT.

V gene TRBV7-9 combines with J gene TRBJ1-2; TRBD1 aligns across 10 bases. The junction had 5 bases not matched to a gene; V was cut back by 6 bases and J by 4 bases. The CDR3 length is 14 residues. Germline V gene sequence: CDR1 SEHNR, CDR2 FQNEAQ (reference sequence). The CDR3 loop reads CASRTTGGTYGYTF. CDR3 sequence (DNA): TGTGCCAGCAGAACGACAGGGGGCACCTATGGCTACACCTTC.

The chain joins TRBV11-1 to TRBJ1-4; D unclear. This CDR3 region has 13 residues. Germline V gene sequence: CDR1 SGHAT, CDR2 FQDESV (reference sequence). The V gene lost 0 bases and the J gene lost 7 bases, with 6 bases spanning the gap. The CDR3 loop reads CASSLATAEKLFF. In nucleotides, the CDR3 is TGTGCCAGCAGCTTAGCTACAGCTGAAAAACTGTTTTTT.

The CDR3 protein is CASSLGQGIDEQYF. DNA for the CDR3: TGTGCCAGCAGCTTGGGACAGGGAATCGACGAGCAGTACTTC. J is TRBJ2-7 and V is TRBV7-3; TRBD1 matches at 9 bases. This CDR3 contains 14 residues. CDR1 is SGHTA, CDR2 FQGTGA, per germline. V shed 3 bases, J shed 5 bases, and the junction held 5 bases outside the gene matches.